The T cell receptor beta chain described here comes from a study of T cell repertoires in aging, cancer and after chemotherapy. Study-level points and caveats: In each cancer cohort, median generation probability increased across chemotherapy, suggesting thymic output rebounded.

Peripheral blood genomic DNA, not sorted cells or RNA, was the template. Rearranged V-D-J TRB sequences were amplified with a mixed TRB-A/B primer pool. TCRdb passed the multiplex PCR reads through MiXCR, listing each CDR3 protein once. Found here are about 2,000 distinct CDR3 sequences, 20% to 30% of them singletons; the top ten hold roughly 35%. As regards this clonotype: Its antigen remains unknown. A read error may explain this, as a much larger clone is one base away.

Germline V gene sequence: CDR1 DFQATT, CDR2 SNEGSKA (reference sequence). V shed 4 bases and J 7 bases; nucleotides not matched to a gene: 8. CDR3 length equals 13 residues. The sample consisted of blood. This chain connects TRBV20-1 to TRBJ2-7; TRBD1 agrees at 9 bases. This TCR came from a human donor with a solid tumor. DNA for the CDR3: TGCAGTGCTATACAACAGGGGGCACGGGAGCAGTACTTC. Translation gives CSAIQQGAREQYF.